This T cell receptor beta chain was recovered during a study of T cell repertoires in cytomegalovirus infection. Background on the study: It was recently identified HLA-C-restricted and well-studied HLA-B-restricted CMV epitopes that the study used. Study conclusions and caveats: CMV-specific HLA-C-restricted TCR beta clonotypes dominated the ex vivo response.

Each CDR3 protein is one row after TCRdb ran MiXCR on the reads. Among approximately 910,000 distinct CDR3 sequences listed, roughly 31% were seen once. The CDR3 spans 15 residues. V shed 5 bases and J shed 8 bases, with 18 bases lying between them. Germline-derived CDR1 and CDR2 are SEHNR and FQNEAQ (reference sequence). In its sample, this clonotype was seen a few times. The target antigen is unknown. The starting material was cultured CD8+ T cells from PBMCs, obtained from culture after CMV antigen stimulation. This chain joins TRBV7-9 and TRBJ1-4; TRBD1 is a possible D gene (6 bases). This sequence was found in a human donor in good health (CMV status not recorded). Some clones in this sample may be carry-over from other donors' samples. CDR3 nucleotides: TGTGCCAGCAGCCCACCGGGACAACTGAGCGAAAAACTGTTTTTT. Amino acids: CASSPPGQLSEKLFF.